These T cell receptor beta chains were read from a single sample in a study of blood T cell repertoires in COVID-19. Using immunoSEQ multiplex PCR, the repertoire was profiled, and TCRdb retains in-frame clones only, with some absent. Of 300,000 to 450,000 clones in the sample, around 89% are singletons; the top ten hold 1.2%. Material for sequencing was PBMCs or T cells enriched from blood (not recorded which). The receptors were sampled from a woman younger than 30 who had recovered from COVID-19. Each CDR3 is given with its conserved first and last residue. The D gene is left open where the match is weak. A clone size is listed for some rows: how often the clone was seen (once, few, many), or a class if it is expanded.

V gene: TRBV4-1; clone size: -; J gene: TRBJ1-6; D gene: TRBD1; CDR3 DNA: TGCGCCAGCAGCCGTCCCGGGACAGGGTTGTATAATTCACCCCTCCACTTT; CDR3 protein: CASSRPGTGLYNSPLHF
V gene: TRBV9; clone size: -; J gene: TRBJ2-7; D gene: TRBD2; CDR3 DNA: TGTGCCAGCAGCGCTCAAGCGGGGCCAATCTACGAGCAGTACTTC; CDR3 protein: CASSAQAGPIYEQYF
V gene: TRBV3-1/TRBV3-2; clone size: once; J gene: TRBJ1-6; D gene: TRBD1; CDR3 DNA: TGTGCCAGCAGCTTAGGGGACAGGTGGAGCTATAATTCACCCCTCCACTTT; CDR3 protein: CASSLGDRWSYNSPLHF
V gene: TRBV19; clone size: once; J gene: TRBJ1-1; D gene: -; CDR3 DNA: TGTGCCAGTAGTATAGGGCAGGGGCGCCCGAACACTGAAGCTTTCTTT; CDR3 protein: CASSIGQGRPNTEAFF
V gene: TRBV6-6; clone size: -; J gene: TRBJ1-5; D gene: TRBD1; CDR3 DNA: TGTGCCAGCAGGCCGACCAGGGGGCCTGATCAGCCCCAGCATTTT; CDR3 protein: CASRPTRGPDQPQHF
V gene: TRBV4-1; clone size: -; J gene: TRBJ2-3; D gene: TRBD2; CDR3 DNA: TGCGCCAGCAGCCAAGATTCGGTAGCGGGGGGTTTCGATACGCAGTATTTT; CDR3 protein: CASSQDSVAGGFDTQYF
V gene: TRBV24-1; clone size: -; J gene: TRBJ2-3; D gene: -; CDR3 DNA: TGTGCCACCAGTGAGGGGAGTCCAGATACGCAGTATTTT; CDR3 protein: CATSEGSPDTQYF
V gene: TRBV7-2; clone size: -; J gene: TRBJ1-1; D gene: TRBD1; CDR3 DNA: TGTGCCAGCAGCTTGCGGGACAGGGCTGCTTTCTTT; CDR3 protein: CASSLRDRAAFF
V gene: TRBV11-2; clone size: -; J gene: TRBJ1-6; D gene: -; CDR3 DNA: TGTGCCAGCAGCTTAGAATCGGGGTCACCCCTCCACTTT; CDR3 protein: CASSLESGSPLHF
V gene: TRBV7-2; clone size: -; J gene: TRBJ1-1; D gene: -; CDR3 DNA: TGTGCCAGCAGCCCGTCCAGGGACACTGAAGCTTTCTTT; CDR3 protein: CASSPSRDTEAFF
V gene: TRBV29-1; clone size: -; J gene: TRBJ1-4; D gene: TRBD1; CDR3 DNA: TGCAGCGTTATGCGGGACAGCTCCGGGGAAAAACTGTTTTTT; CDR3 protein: CSVMRDSSGEKLFF
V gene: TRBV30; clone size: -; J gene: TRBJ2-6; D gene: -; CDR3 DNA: TGTGCCTGGGAATCAGGGGGGGCCAACGTCCTGACTTTC; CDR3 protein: CAWESGGANVLTF